These T cell receptor beta chains were read from a single sample in a study of T cell responses to AZD1222 COVID-19 vaccine. Clones were sequenced by immunoSEQ multiplex PCR, and TCRdb holds only the in-frame ones, with some missing. The table records about 180,000 clones, 70% to 90% of them present only once. The specimen was peripheral blood, collected on day 0 of AZD1222 vaccination. These receptors came from an adult in good health. Both conserved end residues are trimmed from each CDR3.

v_gene	CDR3aa
TRBV10-3	AIGGGQVLETQY
TRBV9	ASSVEGRSSYGYT
TRBV6-5	ASSMQGQLGYT
TRBV27	ASRETGGPSYNEQF
TRBV5-6	ASTWMEDGYT
TRBV6-5	ASRKTGMNTEAF
TRBV19	ASNWGMGVGAF
TRBV14	ASSQDMGGVANTGELF
TRBV15	ATSSPSGSKGETQY
TRBV4-2	ASSQERGQAIAYEQY
TRBV2	ASSSGVYSGNTIY
TRBV30	AWSGTHNSPLH
TRBV6-5	ASSYAGGRITGELF
TRBV14	ASSQEGPGKGYARSPLH
TRBV7-3	ASSPSGQSYEQY
TRBV28	ASSSGANVLT
TRBV28	ASTGGGELLNEQF
TRBV29-1	SAGTGPMNTEAF
TRBV5-1	ASSLLLSSMNTEAF
TRBV7-8	ASSAGQGNEKLF
TRBV10-2	ASQLRLAGERETQY
TRBV9	ASSVTGTDTQY
TRBV5-6	ASSNTGGGSPLH
TRBV30	AWNRQGGQPQH
TRBV11-2	ASSLSLAATNEKLF
TRBV5-4	ASRTGRGTQY
TRBV5-1	ASSRGPGVNTEAF
TRBV7-2	ASSPRGDTQY
TRBV25-1	ASSFPNTEAF
TRBV2	ASRPPSGGGYQETQY
TRBV3-1/TRBV3-2	ASSRVTGRDGYT
TRBV5-1	ASSWGAGLDEQF
TRBV12-2	ASRFIPHHENTEAF
TRBV6-5	ASRQLDTGELF
TRBV28	ASNRDRGIQPQH
TRBV3-1/TRBV3-2	ASSQSPQESATNEKLF
TRBV11-3	ASSFSGRGTDTQY
TRBV5-1	ASSLSAGRIDEKLF
TRBV19	ASSRTGGDSPLH
TRBV6-2/TRBV6-3	ASSYRRDRGTTEAF
TRBV9	ASSVLAGGAAGELF
TRBV6-5	ASSYYGSTGNTEAF
TRBV19	ASSTGLRQVNYNQPQH
TRBV4-2	ASSQDLRRRGTEAF
TRBV28	ASSFPPRAGNSPLH
TRBV2	ASSESGARGTQY
TRBV10-2	ASSEAETQY
TRBV2	ASKGNSNQPQH
TRBV4-2	ASSLEGGQYEQY
TRBV2	ASSEVGQKNQPQH
TRBV6-5	ASGTETNTGELF
TRBV6-5	ATHGGANSGNTIY